This entry lists 18 T cell receptor beta chains sequenced from one sample in a study of metastatic and nonmetastatic thyroid tumors. Thyroid surgery was preceded by no treatment in any patient. TCRdb recomputed clones from the PCR reads via MiXCR. The data contain fewer than 12,000 clones, approximately 24% of them singletons. Sequenced: tumor tissue. Every receptor here comes from a female donor with papillary thyroid cancer or a benign thyroid nodule (not recorded which). Some clones in this sample may be carry-over from other donors' samples.

This clone was seen a few times. The J gene is TRBJ2-7, the V gene TRBV6-1, with 8 bases aligning to TRBD1. The CDR3 length is 15 residues. Germline values: CDR1 MNHNS, CDR2 SASEGT. The V and J ends lost 5 bases and 2 bases, in that order; junction bases with no gene match: 8. The DNA of the CDR3 is TGTGCCAGCAGTTCCCTTCGACAGGGGACCTACGAGCAGTACTTC. Translated, it gives CASSSLRQGTYEQYF.

In its sample, this clone ranks as medium-sized. V is TRBV30 and J is TRBJ2-3; 10 bases align to TRBD2. Trimming removed 2 bases from V and 7 bases from J; junction bases left unmatched: 12. The CDR3 is 16 residues long. Germline-derived CDR1 and CDR2 are GTSNPN and SVGIG (reference sequence). CDR3 in amino acids: CAWSKEATSGENTQYF. The CDR3 DNA reads as TGTGCCTGGAGTAAGGAGGCAACTAGCGGGGAAAATACGCAGTATTTT.

This clone has only a few counts. This chain connects TRBV12-3 or TRBV12-4 to TRBJ2-7; TRBD1 is a possible D gene (5 bases). The CDR3 extends over 13 amino acids. V was clipped by 5 bases and J by 0 bases, with 8 bases between them. The CDR3 protein is CASSLDISYEQYF. CDR3 bases: TGTGCCAGCAGTCTGGACATCTCCTACGAGCAGTACTTC.

The chain uses TRBV11-2 and TRBJ2-7, with TRBD2 as a possible D gene (7 bases). This CDR3 comprises 17 residues. The germline V and J ends were trimmed by 1 base and 6 bases, with 22 bases remaining between them. Per the germline V gene, CDR1 is SGHAT and CDR2 is FQNNGV. CDR3 loop: CASSLGGAAGEGGEQYF. The CDR3 DNA sequence: TGTGCCAGCAGCTTAGGAGGTGCCGCGGGGGAAGGGGGCGAGCAGTACTTC.

The chain links TRBV7-6 to TRBJ2-1, with 7 bases lining up with TRBD2. The CDR3 spans 16 residues. V lost 2 bases and J lost 2; bases outside the gene matches: 6. Germline V gene sequence: CDR1 SGHVS, CDR2 FNYEAQ. The CDR3 loop reads CASSLRAGETYNEQFF. CDR3 nucleotides: TGTGCCAGCAGCTTACGGGCGGGAGAGACCTACAATGAGCAGTTCTTC.

The table lists this clone with a few counts. The rearrangement links TRBV6-1 to TRBJ2-2, with D perhaps given as TRBD1 or TRBD2 (6 bases each). This CDR3 region has 14 residues. The germline V gene encodes CDR1 MNHNS and CDR2 SASEGT. The V gene lost 3 bases and the J gene lost 6 bases, with 11 bases spanning the gap. The CDR3 DNA reads TGTGCCAGCAGTGAGTGGGGGGCGGCCGGGGAGCTGTTTTTT. This gives the protein CASSEWGAAGELFF.

This chain joins TRBV11-2 and TRBJ2-3; possibly TRBD2 for D (5 bases). The ends were cut back, 5 bases at V and 2 bases at J, with 14 bases in the middle. The CDR3 covers 15 residues. Looked up from germline, CDR1 is SGHAT and CDR2 is FQNNGV. The CDR3 DNA sequence: TGTGCCAGCAGCCCCTTTGGGAGCCACACAGATACGCAGTATTTT. It specifies CASSPFGSHTDTQYF.

In this sample, this clone turned up a few times. A read error may account for a junction end that differs from germline. This chain connects TRBV6-1 to TRBJ2-7; D possibly corresponds to TRBD1 (6 bases). The CDR3 runs 14 residues. Germline V gives CDR1 MNHNS, CDR2 SASEGT. This CDR3 is CASNERILAGEQHF. Here the CDR3 DNA reads TGTGCCAGCAACGAAAGGATCCTAGCAGGGGAGCAGCACTTC.

The rearrangement links TRBV28 to TRBJ2-5; TRBD1 agrees at 10 bases. With V trimmed by 5 bases and J by 5 bases, 11 bases remained unmatched. From germline, CDR1 is MDHEN and CDR2 SYDVKM. This CDR3 contains 16 residues. CDR3 region: CASSPGTGVVGETQYF. The CDR3 nucleotides are TGTGCCAGCAGTCCCGGGACAGGGGTGGTTGGGGAGACCCAGTACTTC.

A word on this clone: No conserved phenylalanine or tryptophan ends this CDR3, so it is likely a read error. V and J are TRBV5-1 and TRBJ2-4; D is unresolved. Germline CDR1 is SGHRS and CDR2 is YFSETQ. The CDR3 extends over 15 amino acids. The ends were cut back, 1 base at V and 2 bases at J, with 10 bases in the middle. CDR3 in DNA: TGCGCCAGCAGCTTGCCCAGTCCGACCAAAAACATTCAGTACTCC. Translated, it gives CASSLPSPTKNIQYS.

This clone was seen only a few times. The rearrangement uses TRBV28 and TRBJ1-3, with D unresolved. CDR3 length: 16 residues. The V and J ends lost 2 bases and 5 bases respectively, with 16 bases between them. Germline V gene data show CDR1 as MDHEN and CDR2 as SYDVKM. The CDR3 spells CASSLGRPGGRNTIYF. DNA for the CDR3: TGTGCCAGCAGTTTAGGCAGGCCAGGAGGCCGAAACACCATATATTTT.

The rearrangement links TRBV15 to TRBJ2-2; tentative D call: TRBD1 (5 bases). Trimming left V 0 bases short and J 9 bases short, with 8 bases between. Germline V gives CDR1 LNHNV, CDR2 YYDKDF (reference sequence). The CDR3 has 13 residues. The CDR3: CATSRDQGRELFF. CDR3 nucleotides: TGTGCCACCAGCAGAGATCAGGGCCGGGAGCTGTTTTTT.

This clone was seen a few times. The V gene is TRBV6-2 or TRBV6-3, the J gene TRBJ2-7; 8 bases match TRBD2. This CDR3 contains 17 residues. Trimming took 7 bases from V and 3 from J; bases not matched to a gene: 17. Germline V lookup: CDR1 MNHEY, CDR2 SVGEGT. DNA of the CDR3: TGTGCCAGCAAGAAGGCCAGCGGGAGATATACTAGCTACGAGCAGTACTTC. It translates to CASKKASGRYTSYEQYF.

This rearrangement joins TRBV20-1 to TRBJ1-2, with TRBD1 as a possible D gene (5 bases). Germline V CDR1 and CDR2: DFQATT, SNEGSKA (reference sequence). The CDR3 extends over 16 amino acids. The ends were cut back, 1 base at V and 7 bases at J, with 22 bases in the middle. CDR3 in DNA: TGCAGTGCTAGAGTGGGGGAGGGGATTAGGGCTTTTGGCTACACCTTC. Encoded protein: CSARVGEGIRAFGYTF.

The chain has TRBV12-3 or TRBV12-4 and TRBJ2-1, with TRBD2 matching over 9 bases. V lost 7 bases and J lost 9; bases outside the gene matches: 10. CDR3 size: 14 residues. In nucleotides, the CDR3 is TGTGCCAGCACTATAGCGGGAGTCGTGGTTGAGCAGTTCTTC. Its translation: CASTIAGVVVEQFF.

The CDR3 DNA reads as TGTGCCAGCAGTTTATCGGGGGGACAGGGCTTAAACTATGGCTACACCTTC. Amino acid sequence: CASSLSGGQGLNYGYTF. The chain couples TRBV27 to TRBJ1-2; 9 bases map to TRBD1. Germline assignment: CDR1 MNHEY and CDR2 SMNVEV (reference sequence). With V trimmed by 0 bases and J by 2 bases, 7 bases remained unmatched. This CDR3 has 17 residues.

Only a few counts were recorded for this clone. The chain is built from TRBV6-1 and TRBJ1-6; 7 nucleotides line up with TRBD1. The V gene end was trimmed by 6 bases and the J gene end by 10 bases; junction bases not matched to a gene: 9. Germline-derived CDR1 and CDR2 are MNHNS and SASEGT. The CDR3 covers 14 residues. The CDR3 protein is CASRRQGGESPLHF. CDR3 nucleotide sequence: TGTGCCAGCAGACGACAGGGAGGCGAATCACCCCTCCACTTT.

This clone is labeled medium-sized. DNA of the CDR3: TGTGCCAGCAGCCCTGGGGGGACGCTGTACTTC. This gives the protein CASSPGGTLYF. The chain carries TRBV7-9 and TRBJ2-7, with D perhaps TRBD2 (6 bases). Germline CDR1 and CDR2: SEHNR and FQNEAQ (reference sequence). CDR3 size: 11 residues. With 5 bases removed from V and 12 bases from J, the gap between germline ends came to 14 bases.